What follows are 14 T cell receptor beta chains derived from one specimen sequenced in a study of blood T cell repertoires in COVID-19 (dated by TCRdb to the early 2020s). Libraries came from the immunoSEQ multiplex PCR assay. TCRdb holds this immuneACCESS table with in-frame rearrangements only. Some clones are missing; in checked studies, unresolved V genes explain under half, and the rest has no known cause. The sample profile shows about 98,000 clones; 82% of them were found once. The ten largest clones take up approximately 10% of the sample. Material: peripheral blood. These receptors came from a man between 65 and 85 years old with active or convalescent COVID-19.

This clone was recorded a few times. This chain links TRBV27 with TRBJ1-5; no firm D call. Trimming removed 5 bases from V and 1 base from J, with 15 bases in between. The CDR3 runs 16 residues. Germline loops: CDR1 MNHEY, CDR2 SMNVEV (reference sequence). The CDR3 loop reads CASSVSRYASNQPQHF. The CDR3 DNA sequence: TGTGCCAGCAGTGTTTCTCGGTACGCGAGCAATCAGCCCCAGCATTTT.

The genes are TRBV4-1 and TRBJ1-2; D perhaps matches TRBD1 (5 bases). V lost 0 bases and J lost 3, with 8 bases in between. This CDR3 is built from 14 residues. Per germline, CDR1 MGHRA and CDR2 YSYEKL. The CDR3 protein is CASSQEARDYGYTF. Written as DNA, the CDR3 is TGCGCCAGCAGCCAAGAGGCCAGGGACTATGGCTACACCTTC.

Note on this clone: One end of the junction fails to match germline, which may point to a read error. The chain carries TRBV19 and TRBJ2-7; 9 bases are a match to TRBD1. CDR3 size: 15 residues. Germline CDR1 is LNHDA and CDR2 is SQIVND (reference sequence). CDR3 sequence reads: CASSIGGTGYYGQYF. The CDR3 DNA sequence: TGTGCCAGTAGTATAGGAGGGACAGGGTACTACGGGCAGTACTTC. The full variable domain, rest sourced from reference TRBV19 and TRBJ2-7, is DGGITQSPKYLFRKEGQNVTLSCEQNLNHDAMYWYRQDPGQGLRLIYYSQIVNDFQKGDIAEGYSVSREKKESFPLTVTSAQKNPTAFYLCASSIGGTGYYGQYFGPGTRLTVT.

The rearrangement links TRBV7-6 to TRBJ2-7; tentative D call: TRBD2 (6 bases). This CDR3 has 14 amino acids. Germline-derived CDR1 and CDR2 are SGHVS and FNYEAQ. V was shortened by 4 bases and J by 6 bases, with 16 bases between the two germline ends. CDR3 loop: CASSYTGTGGEQYF. CDR3 DNA: TGTGCCAGCAGCTACACTGGGACCGGGGGCGAGCAGTACTTC.

This chain uses TRBV5-4 with TRBJ2-2, with D possibly matching TRBD1 (5 bases). There are 14 residues in the CDR3. Trimming pared 3 bases from V and 6 bases from J, leaving 12 bases between. CDR1 SGHNT and CDR2 YYREEE come from the germline V gene (reference sequence). The CDR3 nucleotides are TGTGCCAGCAGCTCCCAGGGTAGGGCCGGGGAGCTGTTTTTT. Translation gives CASSSQGRAGELFF.

This clone was seen just once. V usage is TRBV6-5 and J usage is TRBJ2-3, with D unresolved. Trimming took off 0 bases at V and 0 bases at J, with 7 bases between the two ends. CDR1 is MNHEY, CDR2 SVGAGI, per germline. The CDR3 extends over 15 amino acids. The CDR3, as DNA: TGTGCCAGCAGTTACTCCGGTCGTAGCACAGATACGCAGTATTTT. Translating it yields CASSYSGRSTDTQYF.

The chain uses TRBV5-6 and TRBJ1-1; perhaps TRBD1 as D (6 bases). This CDR3 contains 13 residues. Trimming removed 2 bases from V and 7 bases from J, with 12 bases in between. The germline gives CDR1 SGHDT, CDR2 YYEEEE. CDR3 sequence (DNA): TGTGCCAGCAGCTTAAAGGGGGGGAGTGAAGCTTTCTTT. Its protein is CASSLKGGSEAFF.

The chain recombines TRBV4-3 with TRBJ2-4; D is uncertain. Germline-derived CDR1 and CDR2 are LGHNA and YSLEER. The V gene lost 0 bases and the J gene lost 6 bases, with 9 bases spanning the gap. This CDR3 is built from 14 residues. The CDR3 spells CASSQESSVNIQYF. The CDR3 nucleotides read TGCGCCAGCAGCCAAGAATCGTCCGTAAACATTCAGTACTTC.

The genes are TRBV3-1 (or the pseudogene TRBV3-2) and TRBJ1-6; 7 nucleotides line up with TRBD1. Trimming cost V 5 bases and J 11 bases; bases outside gene matches: 9. This CDR3 spans 14 amino acids. Germline lookup yields CDR1 LGHDT and CDR2 YNNKEL (reference sequence). The CDR3 region is CASSSQGGPPPLHF. The DNA for the CDR3 is TGTGCCAGCAGCTCCCAGGGGGGCCCCCCACCCCTCCACTTT.

The chain employs TRBV7-8 and TRBJ2-1, with a weak D call TRBD1 (6 bases). The CDR3 loop spans 15 amino acids. Germline V gene lookup returns CDR1 SGHVS and CDR2 FQNEAQ. Trimming shortened V by 6 bases and J by 3 bases, and 15 bases separated the two germline ends. CDR3: CASSRTGSYYNEQFF. CDR3 nucleotides: TGTGCCAGCAGTCGTACAGGGTCCTACTACAATGAGCAGTTCTTC.

The chain links TRBV30 to TRBJ2-1, with D perhaps TRBD1 (7 bases). The CDR3 runs to 11 residues. The V gene lost 5 bases and the J gene lost 10 bases, with 12 bases spanning the gap. Germline CDR1 and CDR2: GTSNPN and SVGIG (reference sequence). CDR3 region: CAWEQGREQFF. Written as DNA, the CDR3 is TGTGCCTGGGAACAGGGGAGGGAGCAGTTCTTC.

This chain joins TRBV3-1 (or the pseudogene TRBV3-2) and TRBJ2-2, with 14 positions matching TRBD2. CDR1 and CDR2 from the germline V gene are LGHDT and YNNKEL (reference sequence). The CDR3 length is 16 residues. V trimming: 4 bases; J trimming: 9 bases; junction bases outside the gene matches: 7. CDR3 amino acids: CASSRLAGGPPRELFF. The CDR3 coding sequence is TGTGCCAGCAGCCGACTAGCGGGGGGGCCTCCCCGGGAGCTGTTTTTT.

This chain links TRBV30 with TRBJ2-1, with a weak D call TRBD1 (6 bases). CDR1 GTSNPN and CDR2 SVGIG come from the germline V gene (reference sequence). The CDR3 extends over 13 amino acids. CDR3 amino acids: CAGAGALTSEQFF. The DNA of the CDR3 is TGTGCTGGAGCAGGGGCATTGACCTCAGAGCAGTTCTTC.

The rearrangement links TRBV6-2 or TRBV6-3 to TRBJ2-3; TRBD2 matches at 10 bases. Germline loops: CDR1 MNHEY, CDR2 SVGEGT. CDR3 size: 16 residues. After removal of 4 bases from V and 2 bases from J, the junction contained 6 bases not matched to a gene. The CDR3 region has the DNA TGTGCCAGCAGTTTTTTCCTAGCGGGGGACACAGATACGCAGTATTTT. It translates to CASSFFLAGDTDTQYF.